This entry is about one T cell receptor beta chain. Its antigen is unidentified. Primers included in the PCR were 60 Vbeta and 13 Jbeta primers. Measured with immunoSEQ multiplex PCR; TCRdb has only the in-frame clones, and not every one. Altogether roughly 120,000 clones are present, roughly 84% being singletons, with the ten largest covering around 6.6%. These data originate in a study of cytomegalovirus exposure and HLA in healthy donors. Background on the study: Prior work identified under 130 million unique TCR beta sequences in about 179 million T cells. HLA-typed donors were the source of some 80 million unique TCRs, which an early data release held.

In nominal health when sampled, donors likely had unrecorded immune exposures nonetheless. Whole-study results and caveats: Previous analysis showed most TCR beta V segments were productive about 90% or about 30% of the time.

Looked up from germline, CDR1 is SGHNT and CDR2 is YYREEE (reference sequence). The CDR3 loop spans 13 amino acids. The ends lost 4 bases at V and 2 bases at J; junction bases unmatched: 3. The J gene is TRBJ2-7, the V gene TRBV5-4; TRBD1 matches 7 bases. The clonotype originates from a man between 25 and 39 years old in good health and CMV-seropositive. Sequencing used PBMCs. The CDR3 sequence is CASSRDRAYEQYF. The CDR3 DNA sequence: TGTGCCAGCAGCCGAGACAGGGCCTACGAGCAGTACTTC.